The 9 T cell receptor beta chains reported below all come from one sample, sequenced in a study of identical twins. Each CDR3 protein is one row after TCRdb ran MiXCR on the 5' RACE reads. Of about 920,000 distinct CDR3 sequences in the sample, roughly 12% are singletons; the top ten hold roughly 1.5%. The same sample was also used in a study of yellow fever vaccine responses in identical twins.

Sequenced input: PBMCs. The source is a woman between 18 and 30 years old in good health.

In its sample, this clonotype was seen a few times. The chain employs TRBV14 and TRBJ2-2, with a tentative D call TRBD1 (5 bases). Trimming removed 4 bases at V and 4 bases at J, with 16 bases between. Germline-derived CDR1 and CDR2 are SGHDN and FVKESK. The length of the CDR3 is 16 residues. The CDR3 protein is CASSPTQGYGTGELFF. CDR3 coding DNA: TGTGCCAGCAGCCCAACGCAGGGTTACGGCACCGGGGAGCTGTTTTTT.

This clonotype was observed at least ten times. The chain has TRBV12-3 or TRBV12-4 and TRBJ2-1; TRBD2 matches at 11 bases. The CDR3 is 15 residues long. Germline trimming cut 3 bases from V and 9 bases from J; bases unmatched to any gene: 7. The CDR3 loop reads CASSLVSGGVIEQFF. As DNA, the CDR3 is TGTGCCAGCAGTTTGGTTAGCGGGGGGGTGATTGAGCAGTTCTTC.

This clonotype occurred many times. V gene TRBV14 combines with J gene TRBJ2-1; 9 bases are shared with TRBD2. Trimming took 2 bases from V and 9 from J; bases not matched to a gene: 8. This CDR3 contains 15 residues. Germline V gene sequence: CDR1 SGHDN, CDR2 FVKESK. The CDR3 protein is CASSQLISGRAEQFF. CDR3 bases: TGTGCCAGCAGCCAACTTATTAGCGGGAGAGCTGAGCAGTTCTTC. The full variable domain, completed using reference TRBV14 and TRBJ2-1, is EAGVTQFPSHSVIEKGQTVTLRCDPISGHDNLYWYRRVMGKEIKFLLHFVKESKQDESGMPNNRFLAERTGGTYSTLKVQPAELEDSGVYFCASSQLISGRAEQFFGPGTRLTVL.

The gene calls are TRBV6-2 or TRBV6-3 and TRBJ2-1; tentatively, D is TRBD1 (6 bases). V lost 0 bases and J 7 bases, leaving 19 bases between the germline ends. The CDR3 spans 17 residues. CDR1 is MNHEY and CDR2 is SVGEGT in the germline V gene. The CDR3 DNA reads TGTGCCAGCAGTTACTCGAGTGAATCCAAAGACAGGAATGAGCAGTTCTTC. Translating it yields CASSYSSESKDRNEQFF.

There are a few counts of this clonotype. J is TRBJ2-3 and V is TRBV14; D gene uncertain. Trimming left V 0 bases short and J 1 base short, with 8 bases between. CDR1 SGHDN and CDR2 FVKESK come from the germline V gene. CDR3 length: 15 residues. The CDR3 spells CASSQDGKGTDTQYF. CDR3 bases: TGTGCCAGCAGCCAAGATGGGAAGGGCACAGATACGCAGTATTTT.

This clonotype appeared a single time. This CDR3 reads CSARDLMTSGGAKDEQFF. In DNA, the CDR3 is TGCAGTGCTAGAGACCTGATGACTAGCGGGGGGGCGAAGGATGAGCAGTTCTTC. The chain employs TRBV20-1 and TRBJ2-1; 14 bases are shared with TRBD2. This CDR3 comprises 18 residues. V was pared by 0 bases and J by 8 bases, with 12 bases of the junction left unmatched. Germline values: CDR1 DFQATT, CDR2 SNEGSKA (reference sequence).

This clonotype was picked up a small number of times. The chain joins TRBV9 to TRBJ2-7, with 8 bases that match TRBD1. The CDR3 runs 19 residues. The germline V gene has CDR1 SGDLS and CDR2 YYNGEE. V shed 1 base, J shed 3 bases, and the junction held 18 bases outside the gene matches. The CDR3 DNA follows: TGTGCCAGCAGCGTAAGGGGACAGGTCTTGGGTGCCTACAACTACGAGCAGTACGTC. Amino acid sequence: CASSVRGQVLGAYNYEQYV.

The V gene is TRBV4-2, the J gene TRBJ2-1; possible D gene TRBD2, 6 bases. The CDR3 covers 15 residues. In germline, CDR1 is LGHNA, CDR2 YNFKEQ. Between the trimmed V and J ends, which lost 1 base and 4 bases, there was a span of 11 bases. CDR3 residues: CASSQVGREYNEQFF. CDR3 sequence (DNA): TGTGCCAGCAGCCAAGTGGGGCGGGAATACAATGAGCAGTTCTTC.

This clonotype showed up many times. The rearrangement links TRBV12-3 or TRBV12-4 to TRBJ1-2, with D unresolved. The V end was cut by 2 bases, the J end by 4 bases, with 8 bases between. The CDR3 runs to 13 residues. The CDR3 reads CASSLKGVYGYTF. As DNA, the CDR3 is TGTGCCAGCAGTTTAAAGGGAGTCTATGGCTACACCTTC.